The 24 T cell receptor beta chains below come from one sample, sequenced in a study of Ad26.COV2.S vaccination and SARS-CoV-2 variants. Treatment denoted: some 20 received Ad26.COV2.S at low or high dose, single or two shots; 5 received placebo; per-sample allocation not given. Sampling occurred on day 63 after the first vaccine or placebo injection. Clones were read by immunoSEQ multiplex PCR, and TCRdb kept only the in-frame ones, dropping some. In the table there are a few hundred thousand clones, roughly 88% of which are singletons. The source material was peripheral blood, sampled in a trial of Ad26.COV2.S vaccine versus placebo. The source of these receptors is a person aged 18-60 years who received the Ad26.COV2.S COVID-19 vaccine or a placebo.

In this sample, this clone turned up once. This chain joins TRBV30 and TRBJ1-2, with a tentative D call TRBD1 (5 bases). Trimming cost V 1 base and J 4 bases, with 13 bases left between them. The CDR3 length is 14 residues. The germline V gene encodes CDR1 GTSNPN and CDR2 SVGIG (reference sequence). The CDR3 DNA reads as TGTGCCTGGAGTGAGGGGAGTCTCGGCTATGGCTACACCTTC. It yields the protein CAWSEGSLGYGYTF.

The chain links TRBV10-3 to TRBJ1-1, with 7 bases fitting TRBD1. Per the germline V gene, CDR1 is ENHRY and CDR2 is SYGVKD. This CDR3 is built from 13 residues. Trimming took 6 bases from V and 4 from J; bases not matched to a gene: 5. The CDR3 protein is CAISLTGRTEAFF. CDR3 coding DNA: TGTGCCATCAGCTTGACAGGGCGCACTGAAGCTTTCTTT.

The V and J genes are TRBV19 and TRBJ2-7; 8 bases agree with TRBD1. V shed 6 bases, J shed 4 bases, and the junction held 11 bases outside the gene matches. From germline, CDR1 is LNHDA and CDR2 SQIVND (reference sequence). CDR3 size: 15 residues. CDR3 region: CASSPLRTGIYEQYF. The CDR3 DNA sequence: TGTGCCAGTAGCCCCCTACGGACAGGGATTTACGAGCAGTACTTC.

The chain couples TRBV4-1 to TRBJ2-1, with 10 positions matching TRBD2. CDR1 is MGHRA, CDR2 YSYEKL, per germline. The V segment lost 2 bases and the J segment 7 bases; nucleotides outside the gene matches: 8. This CDR3 has 16 amino acids. The CDR3 loop is CASSQHQAGGTNEQFF. The CDR3 nucleotides read TGCGCCAGCAGCCAACACCAAGCGGGGGGGACGAATGAGCAGTTCTTC.

This clone was seen a handful of times. The rearrangement uses TRBV28 and TRBJ2-7, with D perhaps TRBD2 (5 bases). This CDR3 is built from 15 residues. Germline assignment: CDR1 MDHEN and CDR2 SYDVKM. Deletions cut 3 bases from V and 4 bases from J, with 16 bases between. The CDR3 sequence is CASSFPRSGGYEQYF. The CDR3, as DNA: TGTGCCAGCAGTTTTCCCCGATCGGGCGGGTACGAGCAGTACTTC.

The rearrangement joins TRBV11-3 to TRBJ2-3; D is ambiguous. V shed 1 base and J shed 2 bases, with 4 bases lying between them. The CDR3 runs to 13 residues. Looked up from germline, CDR1 is SGHNT and CDR2 is YENEEA. CDR3 bases: TGTGCCAGCAGCTTAGGGGCCACAGATACGCAGTATTTT. Protein product: CASSLGATDTQYF.

The chain couples TRBV5-1 to TRBJ2-4; possible D gene TRBD1, 6 bases. Trimming removed 0 bases at V and 7 bases at J, with 11 bases between. Germline CDR1 SGHRS, CDR2 YFSETQ. CDR3 length equals 14 residues. CDR3 DNA sequence: TGCGCCAGCAGCTTGGCAACAGGGAATAACATTCAGTACTTC. This gives the protein CASSLATGNNIQYF. Combining the CDR3 with reference TRBV5-1 and TRBJ2-4 gives the whole variable domain KAGVTQTPRYLIKTRGQQVTLSCSPISGHRSVSWYQQTPGQGLQFLFEYFSETQRNKGNFPGRFSGRQFSNSRSEMNVSTLELGDSALYLCASSLATGNNIQYFGAGTRLSVL.

The chain has TRBV6-5 and TRBJ2-7; 8 bases line up with TRBD1. The germline CDR1 and CDR2 sequences are MNHEY and SVGAGI. This CDR3 spans 14 amino acids. The V gene end was trimmed by 4 bases and the J gene end by 2 bases; junction bases not matched to a gene: 4. The CDR3 DNA follows: TGTGCCAGCAGTTCGGACAGGGTGCCCTACGAGCAGTACTTC. It is translated as CASSSDRVPYEQYF.

The rearrangement uses TRBV5-1 and TRBJ1-1, with D possibly being TRBD1 (6 bases). Germline V gene sequence: CDR1 SGHRS, CDR2 YFSETQ. Trimming removed 3 bases at V and 7 bases at J, with 13 bases between. There are 13 residues in the CDR3. The CDR3 protein is CASSWDTGLEAFF. The CDR3 DNA follows: TGCGCCAGCAGCTGGGACACGGGGCTTGAAGCTTTCTTT.

V usage is TRBV19 and J usage is TRBJ1-5; 11 nucleotides agree with TRBD1. The trim removed 5 bases at V and 4 bases at J, leaving 7 bases unmatched. The germline CDR1 and CDR2 sequences are LNHDA and SQIVND (reference sequence). The CDR3 consists of 16 residues. CDR3 region: CASSQMGQGGNQPQHF. The CDR3 region has the DNA TGTGCCAGTAGTCAGATGGGACAGGGGGGGAATCAGCCCCAGCATTTT.

This clone showed up just a few times. V gene TRBV7-2 combines with J gene TRBJ2-7; D unclear. The V gene lost 5 bases and the J gene lost 6 bases, with 17 bases spanning the gap. This CDR3 is built from 14 residues. CDR1 and CDR2 from the germline V gene are SGHTA and FQGNSA. CDR3 DNA sequence: TGTGCCAGCAGCACCAGAACCAGCCCCGCCGAGCAGTACTTC. It translates to CASSTRTSPAEQYF.

The J gene is TRBJ2-3, the V gene TRBV11-2, with D tentatively TRBD2 (5 bases). The CDR3 runs 15 residues. Trimming left V 3 bases short and J 6 bases short, with 16 bases between. Germline CDR1 is SGHAT and CDR2 is FQNNGV. CDR3 sequence reads: CASSFRRQRGDTQYF. The CDR3 region has the DNA TGTGCCAGCAGCTTTAGGAGGCAGCGAGGGGATACGCAGTATTTT.

The rearrangement uses TRBV25-1 and TRBJ2-1, with 10 bases fitting TRBD2. Germline values: CDR1 MGHDK, CDR2 SYGVNS. The V segment lost 5 bases and the J segment 9 bases; nucleotides outside the gene matches: 7. This CDR3 has 14 residues. The CDR3 spells CASSLAGVPGEQFF. The CDR3 DNA reads TGTGCCAGCAGTCTAGCGGGGGTTCCGGGTGAGCAGTTCTTC.

This clone came up once. The gene calls are TRBV5-1 and TRBJ2-1, with D uncertain. The V gene's germline CDR1 is SGHRS and CDR2 YFSETQ. The germline V and J ends were trimmed by 4 bases and 5 bases, with 13 bases remaining between them. The CDR3 contains 14 residues. The CDR3 coding sequence is TGCGCCAGCAGCCGTGTGCGTCTTAACAATGAGCAGTTCTTC. Translated, it gives CASSRVRLNNEQFF.

The chain carries TRBV15 and TRBJ2-4, with a tentative D call TRBD1 (5 bases). This CDR3 comprises 16 residues. With 2 bases removed from V and 1 base from J, the gap between germline ends came to 12 bases. CDR1 and CDR2 from the germline V gene are LNHNV and YYDKDF (reference sequence). DNA for the CDR3: TGTGCCACCAGCAGACTAGGGGTGGAGGCCAAAAACATTCAGTACTTC. This encodes CATSRLGVEAKNIQYF.

This clone was picked up a small number of times. The chain recombines TRBV5-1 with TRBJ1-2; TRBD1 matches 7 bases. CDR1 is SGHRS and CDR2 is YFSETQ in the germline V gene. Germline trimming cut 4 bases from V and 4 bases from J; bases unmatched to any gene: 7. The CDR3 is 14 residues long. CDR3: CASSPGQVIYGYTF. The CDR3 DNA sequence: TGCGCCAGCAGCCCCGGACAGGTTATCTATGGCTACACCTTC.

This clone was recorded once. This chain connects TRBV28 to TRBJ2-5; TRBD1 matches at 7 bases. V trimming: 0 bases; J trimming: 9 bases; junction bases outside the gene matches: 10. CDR3 length equals 15 residues. Germline V gene sequence: CDR1 MDHEN, CDR2 SYDVKM. This CDR3 is CASSLWKGDQGAQYF. The CDR3 DNA reads TGTGCCAGCAGTTTATGGAAAGGGGACCAGGGGGCCCAGTACTTC.

V usage is TRBV6-5 and J usage is TRBJ1-3, with D unclear. Germline V lookup: CDR1 MNHEY, CDR2 SVGAGI. Deletions cut 0 bases from V and 7 bases from J, with 13 bases between. This CDR3 contains 15 residues. DNA for the CDR3: TGTGCCAGCAGTTACTCGATCAGTGCCGCTAACACCATATATTTT. Encoded protein: CASSYSISAANTIYF.

The V gene is TRBV30, the J gene TRBJ2-6; D not certain. Germline V lookup: CDR1 GTSNPN, CDR2 SVGIG (reference sequence). The germline V and J ends were trimmed by 5 bases and 4 bases, with 9 bases remaining between them. The CDR3 spans 13 residues. This CDR3 reads CAWGDGGANVLTF. The CDR3 coding sequence is TGTGCCTGGGGAGATGGGGGGGCCAACGTCCTGACTTTC.

The chain has TRBV27 and TRBJ2-3; D not certain. Germline V gives CDR1 MNHEY, CDR2 SMNVEV (reference sequence). Trimming cost V 3 bases and J 4 bases, with 11 bases left between them. The CDR3 loop spans 14 amino acids. The CDR3 is CASSFLRVADTQYF. CDR3 nucleotide sequence: TGTGCCAGCAGTTTCCTCCGGGTTGCAGATACGCAGTATTTT.

This clone came up once. This chain joins TRBV6-5 and TRBJ2-5, with 10 bases that match TRBD2. The germline V gene has CDR1 MNHEY and CDR2 SVGAGI. J gave up 2 bases and V 4 bases, and 7 bases lay outside the gene matches. The CDR3 is 16 amino acids. In DNA form, the CDR3 reads TGTGCCAGCAGTTCCCTAGCGGGGGATCAGCAAGAGACCCAGTACTTC. It translates to CASSSLAGDQQETQYF.

The rearrangement links TRBV2 to TRBJ2-2; 10 nucleotides align to TRBD2. Germline assignment: CDR1 SNHLY and CDR2 FYNNEI. CDR3 length equals 14 residues. V lost 6 bases to trimming and J lost 6 bases; unmatched junction nucleotides: 4. The CDR3 reads CASRLAGGSGELFF. In DNA, the CDR3 is TGTGCCAGCAGATTAGCGGGGGGTTCCGGGGAGCTGTTTTTT. Full variable domain (missing parts from reference TRBV2 and TRBJ2-2): EPEVTQTPSHQVTQMGQEVILRCVPISNHLYFYWYRQILGQKVEFLVSFYNNEISEKSEIFDDQFSVERPDGSNFTLKIRSTKLEDSAMYFCASRLAGGSGELFFGEGSRLTVL.

V usage is TRBV29-1 and J usage is TRBJ2-1; D perhaps matches TRBD1 (5 bases). CDR1 is SQVTM and CDR2 is ANQGSEA in the germline V gene. Trimming cost V 3 bases and J 3 bases, with 12 bases left between them. The CDR3 is 14 amino acids. For the CDR3, the DNA is TGCAGCGTTGATAGAGGCCAGGGCTACAATGAGCAGTTCTTC. Translated: CSVDRGQGYNEQFF.

There are a few counts of this clone. V usage is TRBV2 and J usage is TRBJ2-5; 8 nucleotides align to TRBD2. V lost 5 bases to trimming and J lost 1 base; unmatched junction nucleotides: 9. Germline assignment: CDR1 SNHLY and CDR2 FYNNEI. The CDR3 extends over 16 amino acids. The DNA for the CDR3 is TGTGCCAGCAGTTTCTCGAGGCTAGCGGGCCAAGAGACCCAGTACTTC. It yields the protein CASSFSRLAGQETQYF.